This TCR beta chain was profiled in a study of T cell changes during pregnancy in multiple sclerosis. The table came from immunoSEQ multiplex PCR; TCRdb's copy has only in-frame clones and leaves some out. The table shows fewer than 85,000 clones, with about 93% occurring only once. The source was peripheral blood, collected after pregnancy. The receptor was isolated from a female donor in good health, enrolled as a control in a pregnancy study.

This CDR3 is CASSSTFSGNYEQYF. Here the CDR3 DNA reads TGCGCCAGCAGCTCGACATTCTCAGGGAACTACGAGCAGTACTTC. The rearrangement links TRBV4-3 to TRBJ2-7; D might be TRBD1 (5 bases). Germline CDR1 LGHNA, CDR2 YSLEER. CDR3 size: 15 residues. V was trimmed by 5 bases and J by 3 bases, leaving 17 bases between them.